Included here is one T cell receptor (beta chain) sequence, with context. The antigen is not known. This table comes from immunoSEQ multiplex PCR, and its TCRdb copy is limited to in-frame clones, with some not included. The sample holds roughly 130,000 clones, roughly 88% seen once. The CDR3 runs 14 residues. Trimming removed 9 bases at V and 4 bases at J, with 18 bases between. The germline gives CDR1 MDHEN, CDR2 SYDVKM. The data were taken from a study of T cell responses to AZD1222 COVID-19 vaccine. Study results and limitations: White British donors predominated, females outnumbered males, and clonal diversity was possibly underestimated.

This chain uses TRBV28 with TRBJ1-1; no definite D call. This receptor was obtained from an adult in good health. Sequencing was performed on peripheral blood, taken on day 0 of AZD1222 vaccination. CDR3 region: CASPGSPDGTEAFF. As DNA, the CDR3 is TGTGCCAGTCCGGGCTCCCCAGACGGCACTGAAGCTTTCTTT.